Below, one T cell receptor beta chain is given with its context. The protocol was immunoSEQ multiplex PCR, while the TCRdb copy is restricted to in-frame clones and leaves out a portion. The sample records some 83,000 clones, about 91% being singletons. This specimen belongs to a study of T cell changes during pregnancy in multiple sclerosis. The sample was PBMCs, taken in the first trimester of pregnancy. The source of this sequence is a female donor in good health, serving as a control in a pregnancy study. Some clones in this sample may be carry-over from other donors' samples.

DNA for the CDR3: TGTGCCAGCACACAGGGGGGCGACACTGAAGCTTTCTTT. Its translation is CASTQGGDTEAFF. The chain is built from TRBV19 and TRBJ1-1; 8 bases match TRBD1. The V gene's germline CDR1 is LNHDA and CDR2 SQIVND (reference sequence). J lost 3 bases, V lost 9 bases, and 6 bases had no gene match. CDR3 length: 13 residues. Full variable domain (outside the CDR3, taken from reference TRBV19 and TRBJ1-1): DGGITQSPKYLFRKEGQNVTLSCEQNLNHDAMYWYRQDPGQGLRLIYYSQIVNDFQKGDIAEGYSVSREKKESFPLTVTSAQKNPTAFYLCASTQGGDTEAFFGQGTRLTVV.